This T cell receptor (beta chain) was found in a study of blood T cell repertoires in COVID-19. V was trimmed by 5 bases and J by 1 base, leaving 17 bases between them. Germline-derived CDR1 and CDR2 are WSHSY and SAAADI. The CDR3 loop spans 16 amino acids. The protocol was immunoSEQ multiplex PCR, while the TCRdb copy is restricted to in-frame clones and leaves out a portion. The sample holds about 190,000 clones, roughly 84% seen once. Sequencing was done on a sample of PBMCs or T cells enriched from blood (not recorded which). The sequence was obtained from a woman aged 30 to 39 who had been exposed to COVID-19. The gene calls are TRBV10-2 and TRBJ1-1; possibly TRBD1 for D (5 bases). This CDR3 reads CASSTGLVIQNTEAFF. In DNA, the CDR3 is TGCGCCAGCAGTACGGGACTCGTTATACAGAACACTGAAGCTTTCTTT.